The source of this T cell receptor (beta chain) is a study of blood T cell repertoires in COVID-19 (TCRdb year 2020). General notes on the study: Samples from collaborators originated in the United States, Italy and Spain and spanned both the acute and convalescent phases of COVID-19. The prospective study material was composed of cDNA or gDNA derived from T cells, B-cell-depleted T cells, or PBMCs. Deeply sampled blood TCRbeta repertoires from subjects exposed to, actively infected with, or recovered from COVID-19 were included in the dataset. The repertoires were released in a freely available public database meant as a resource for research on the immune response to SARS-CoV-2. The samples were drawn from the first 160 participants of the ongoing ImmuneRACE study and from over a thousand subjects provided by 6 global collaborators. Sample metadata almost always included a de-identified subject ID, COVID-19 status, age in years and sex. Where available, HLA class I and class II types were taken from metadata supplied by the sample provider and were not determined by assay-based typing. Broad study findings and their caveats: The quantity of clinical and demographic metadata differed by source and by participant and was supplied without curation.

There are 16 amino acids in the CDR3, from cysteine to phenylalanine inclusive. Kept here is only the CDR3 DNA, which spans 48 bases and is read in frame from base 1. The germline V gene (reference sequence) specifies SSHAT as CDR1 and FNYEAQ as CDR2. Collaborating institutions collected whole blood in K2EDTA tubes following their own protocols. Collaborator samples were shipped for TCRbeta analysis as frozen whole blood, isolated PBMCs, or DNA extracted from either sample type. The immunoSEQ Assay, a bias-controlled multiplex PCR, was used to amplify TCRbeta CDR3 regions from genomic DNA. Regarding the original processing steps: The number of nucleated cells in each sample was estimated from the amplification of reference gene primers within the assay. To quantify the absolute abundance of each unique TCRbeta CDR3 rearrangement, sequence reads were collapsed and filtered. For each sample, productive Simpson clonality was calculated as the square root of Simpson's diversity index over productive rearrangements. TCRdb provides this immuneACCESS table in a form limited to in-frame rearrangements. Some clones are lacking; in checked studies, under half of them reflect an unresolved V gene, and why the rest are absent is not known. That table gives V, J and clone size, and the DNA gave D and trimming. The sample table lists 150,000 to 200,000 clones, roughly nine tenths of them with a count of one. The leading ten clones occupy roughly 3.5% of the sample.

Concerning this clone itself: The antigen it binds to is not known. At one of its ends the junction is not consistent with the germline gene, which may arise from a read error.

Sequencing was carried out using peripheral blood. This TCR was recovered from a man between 65 and 80 years old with acute or convalescent COVID-19. The rearranged segments are TRBV7-7 and TRBJ2-5; TRBD2 is a weak D gene call, 6 bases matching. The nucleotide sequence reads TGTGCTAGCAGCTTAGCGTTCGTCCGGGGGCAAGAGACCCAGTACTTC. This sequence encodes CASSLAFVRGQETQYF.